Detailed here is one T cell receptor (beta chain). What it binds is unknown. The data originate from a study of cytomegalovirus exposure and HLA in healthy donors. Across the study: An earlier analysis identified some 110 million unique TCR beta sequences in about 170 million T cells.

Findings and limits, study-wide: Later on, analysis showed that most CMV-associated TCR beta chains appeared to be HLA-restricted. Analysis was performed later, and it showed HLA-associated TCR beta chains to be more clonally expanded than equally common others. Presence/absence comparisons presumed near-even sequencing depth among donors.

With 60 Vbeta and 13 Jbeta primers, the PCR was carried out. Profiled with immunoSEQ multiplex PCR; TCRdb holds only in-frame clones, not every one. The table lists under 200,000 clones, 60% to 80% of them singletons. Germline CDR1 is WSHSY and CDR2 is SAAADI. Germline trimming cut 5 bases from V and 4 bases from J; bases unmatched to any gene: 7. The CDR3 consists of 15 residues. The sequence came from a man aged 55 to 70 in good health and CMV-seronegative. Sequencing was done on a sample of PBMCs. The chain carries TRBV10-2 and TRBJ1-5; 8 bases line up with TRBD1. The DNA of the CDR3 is TGCGCCAGCAGTCAGGCAGGGGGCACAAATCAGCCCCAGCATTTT. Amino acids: CASSQAGGTNQPQHF.